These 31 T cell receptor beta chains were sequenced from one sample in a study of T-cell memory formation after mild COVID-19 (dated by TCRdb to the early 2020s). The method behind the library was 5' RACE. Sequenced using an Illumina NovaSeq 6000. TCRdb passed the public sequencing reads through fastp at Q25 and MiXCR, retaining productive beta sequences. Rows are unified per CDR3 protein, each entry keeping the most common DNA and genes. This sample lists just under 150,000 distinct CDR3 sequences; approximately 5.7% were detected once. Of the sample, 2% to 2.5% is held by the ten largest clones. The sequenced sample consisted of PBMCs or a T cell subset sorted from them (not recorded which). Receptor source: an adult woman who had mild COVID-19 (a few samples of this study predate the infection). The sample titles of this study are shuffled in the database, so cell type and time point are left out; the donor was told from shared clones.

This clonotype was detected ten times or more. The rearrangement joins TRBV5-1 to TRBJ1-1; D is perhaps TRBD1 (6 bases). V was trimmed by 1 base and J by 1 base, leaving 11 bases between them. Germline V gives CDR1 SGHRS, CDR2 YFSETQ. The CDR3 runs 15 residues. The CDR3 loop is CASSLFQGTNTEAFF. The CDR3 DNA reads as TGCGCCAGCAGCTTGTTCCAGGGGACGAACACTGAAGCTTTCTTT.

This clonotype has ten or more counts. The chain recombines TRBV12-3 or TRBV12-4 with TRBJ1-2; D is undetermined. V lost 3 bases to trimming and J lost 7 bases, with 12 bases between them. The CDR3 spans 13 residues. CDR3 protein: CASSFSQGSGYTF. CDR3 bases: TGTGCCAGCAGTTTTTCCCAAGGGTCTGGCTACACCTTC.

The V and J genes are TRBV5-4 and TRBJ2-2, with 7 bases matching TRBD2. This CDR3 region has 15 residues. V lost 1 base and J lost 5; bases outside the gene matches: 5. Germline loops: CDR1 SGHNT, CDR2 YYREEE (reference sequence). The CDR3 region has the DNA TGTGCCAGCAGCTTGACCGGGGGGTGGACCGGGGAGCTGTTTTTT. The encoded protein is CASSLTGGWTGELFF.

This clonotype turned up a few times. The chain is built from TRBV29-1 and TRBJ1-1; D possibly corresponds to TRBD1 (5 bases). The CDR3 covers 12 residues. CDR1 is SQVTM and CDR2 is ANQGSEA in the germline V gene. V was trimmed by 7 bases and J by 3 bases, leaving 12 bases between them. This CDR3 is CSARVLDTEAFF. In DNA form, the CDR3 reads TGCAGCGCCAGGGTCTTGGACACTGAAGCTTTCTTT.

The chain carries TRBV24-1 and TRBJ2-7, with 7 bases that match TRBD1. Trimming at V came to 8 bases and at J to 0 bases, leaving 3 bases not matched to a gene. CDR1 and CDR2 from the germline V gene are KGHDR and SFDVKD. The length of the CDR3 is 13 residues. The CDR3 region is CATIWDSSYEQYF. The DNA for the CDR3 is TGTGCCACCATATGGGACAGCTCCTACGAGCAGTACTTC.

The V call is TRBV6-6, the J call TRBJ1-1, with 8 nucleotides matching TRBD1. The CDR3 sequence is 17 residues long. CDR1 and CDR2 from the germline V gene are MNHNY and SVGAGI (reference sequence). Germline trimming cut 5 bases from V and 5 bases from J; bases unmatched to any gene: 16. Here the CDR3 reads CASSRRTGSEALTEAFF. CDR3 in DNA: TGTGCCAGCAGTCGGAGGACAGGGAGTGAAGCGCTGACTGAAGCTTTCTTT.

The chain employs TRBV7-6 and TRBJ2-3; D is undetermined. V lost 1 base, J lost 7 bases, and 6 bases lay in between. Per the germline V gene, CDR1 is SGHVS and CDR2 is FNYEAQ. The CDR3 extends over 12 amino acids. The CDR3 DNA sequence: TGTGCCAGCAGCTTAGGGGGTCATACGCAGTATTTT. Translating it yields CASSLGGHTQYF.

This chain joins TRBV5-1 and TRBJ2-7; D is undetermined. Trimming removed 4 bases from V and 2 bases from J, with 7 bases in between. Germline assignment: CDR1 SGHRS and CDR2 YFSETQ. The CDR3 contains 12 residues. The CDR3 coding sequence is TGCGCCAGCAGCCCCCCGGCCTACGAGCAGTACTTC. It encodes CASSPPAYEQYF. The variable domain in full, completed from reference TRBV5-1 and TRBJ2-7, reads KAGVTQTPRYLIKTRGQQVTLSCSPISGHRSVSWYQQTPGQGLQFLFEYFSETQRNKGNFPGRFSGRQFSNSRSEMNVSTLELGDSALYLCASSPPAYEQYFGPGTRLTVT.

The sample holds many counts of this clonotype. The DNA of the CDR3 is TGTGCCAGCAGTTTATATGGGACAAATAATGGCTACACCTTC. This codes for CASSLYGTNNGYTF. The V and J genes are TRBV27 and TRBJ1-2, with a tentative D call TRBD1 (6 bases). Germline V gene sequence: CDR1 MNHEY, CDR2 SMNVEV (reference sequence). Trimming stripped 1 base from V and 6 bases from J, with 12 bases between. The CDR3 loop spans 14 amino acids.

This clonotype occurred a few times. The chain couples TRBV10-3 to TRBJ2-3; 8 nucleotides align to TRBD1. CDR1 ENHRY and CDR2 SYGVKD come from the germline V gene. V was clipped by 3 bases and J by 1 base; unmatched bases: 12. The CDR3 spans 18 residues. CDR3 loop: CAISDSGTGTSRTDTQYF. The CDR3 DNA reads TGTGCCATCAGTGATTCCGGGACAGGAACCTCTCGCACAGATACGCAGTATTTT.

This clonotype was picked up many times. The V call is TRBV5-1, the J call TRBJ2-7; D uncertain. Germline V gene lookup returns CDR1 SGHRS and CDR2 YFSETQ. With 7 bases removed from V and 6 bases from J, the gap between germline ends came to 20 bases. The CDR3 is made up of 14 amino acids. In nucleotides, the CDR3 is TGCGCCAGCGGTCCCTTCTCAAGCGTCTCCGAGCAGTACTTC. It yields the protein CASGPFSSVSEQYF.

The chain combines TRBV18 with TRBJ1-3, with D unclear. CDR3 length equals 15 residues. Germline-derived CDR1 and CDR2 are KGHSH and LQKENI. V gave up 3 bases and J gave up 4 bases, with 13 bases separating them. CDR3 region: CASSPGPYGGNTIYF. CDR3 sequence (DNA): TGTGCCAGCTCACCTGGGCCCTACGGCGGAAACACCATATATTTT. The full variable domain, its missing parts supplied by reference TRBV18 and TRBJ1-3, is NAGVMQNPRHLVRRRGQEARLRCSPMKGHSHVYWYRQLPEEGLKFMVYLQKENIIDESGMPKERFSAEFPKEGPSILRIQQVVRGDSAAYFCASSPGPYGGNTIYFGEGSWLTVV.

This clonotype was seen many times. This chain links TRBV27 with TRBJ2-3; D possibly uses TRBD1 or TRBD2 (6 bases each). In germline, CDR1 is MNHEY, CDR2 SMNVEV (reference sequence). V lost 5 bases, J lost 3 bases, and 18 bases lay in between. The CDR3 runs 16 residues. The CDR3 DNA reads TGTGCCAGCAGTAGAACTAGCAGGGGTTCGACAGATACGCAGTATTTT. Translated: CASSRTSRGSTDTQYF.

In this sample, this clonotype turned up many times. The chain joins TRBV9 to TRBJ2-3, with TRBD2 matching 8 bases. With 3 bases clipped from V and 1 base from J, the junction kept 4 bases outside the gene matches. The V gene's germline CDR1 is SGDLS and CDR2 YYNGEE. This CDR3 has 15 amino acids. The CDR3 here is CASSEASGRTDTQYF. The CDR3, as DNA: TGTGCCAGCAGCGAGGCTAGCGGGCGCACAGATACGCAGTATTTT.

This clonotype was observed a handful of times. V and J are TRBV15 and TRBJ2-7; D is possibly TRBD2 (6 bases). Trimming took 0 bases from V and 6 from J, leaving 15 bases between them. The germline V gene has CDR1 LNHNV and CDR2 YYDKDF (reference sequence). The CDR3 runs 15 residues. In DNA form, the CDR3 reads TGTGCCACCAGCAGAGATACCAGCGGGTCCCTCGAGCAGTACTTC. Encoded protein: CATSRDTSGSLEQYF.

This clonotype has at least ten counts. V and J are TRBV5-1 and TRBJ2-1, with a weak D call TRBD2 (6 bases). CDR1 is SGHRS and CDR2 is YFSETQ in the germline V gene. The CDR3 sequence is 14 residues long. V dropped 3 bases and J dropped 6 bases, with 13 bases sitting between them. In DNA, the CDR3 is TGCGCCAGCAGCTGGGCTGCCGGGAGCAATGAGCAGTTCTTC. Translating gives CASSWAAGSNEQFF.

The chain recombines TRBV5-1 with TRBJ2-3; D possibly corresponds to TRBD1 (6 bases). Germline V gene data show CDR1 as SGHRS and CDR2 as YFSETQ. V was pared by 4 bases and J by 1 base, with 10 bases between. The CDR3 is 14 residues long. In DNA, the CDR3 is TGCGCCAGCAGCCGCTGGACAGGCACAGATACGCAGTATTTT. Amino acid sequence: CASSRWTGTDTQYF. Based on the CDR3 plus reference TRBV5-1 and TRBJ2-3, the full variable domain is KAGVTQTPRYLIKTRGQQVTLSCSPISGHRSVSWYQQTPGQGLQFLFEYFSETQRNKGNFPGRFSGRQFSNSRSEMNVSTLELGDSALYLCASSRWTGTDTQYFGPGTRLTVL.

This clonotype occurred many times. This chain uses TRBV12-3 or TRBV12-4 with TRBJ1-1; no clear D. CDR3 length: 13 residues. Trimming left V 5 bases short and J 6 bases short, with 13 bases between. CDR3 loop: CASSEMGIAEAFF. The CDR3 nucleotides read TGTGCCAGCAGTGAAATGGGGATCGCTGAAGCTTTCTTT.

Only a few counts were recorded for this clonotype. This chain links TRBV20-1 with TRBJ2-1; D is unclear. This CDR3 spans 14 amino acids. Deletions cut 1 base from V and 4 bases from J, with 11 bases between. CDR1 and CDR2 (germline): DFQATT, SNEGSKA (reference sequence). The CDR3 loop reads CSARVAVSYNEQFF. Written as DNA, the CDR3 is TGCAGTGCTAGAGTGGCGGTGAGTTACAATGAGCAGTTCTTC.

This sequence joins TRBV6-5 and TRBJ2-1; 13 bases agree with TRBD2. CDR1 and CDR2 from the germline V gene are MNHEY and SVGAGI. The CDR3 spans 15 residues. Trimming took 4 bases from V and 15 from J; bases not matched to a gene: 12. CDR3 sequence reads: CASSSTTSGRPQGFF. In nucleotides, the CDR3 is TGTGCCAGCAGTTCCACGACTAGCGGGAGGCCCCAGGGGTTCTTC.

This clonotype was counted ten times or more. The CDR3 here is CASSPPNTDTQYF. The CDR3 region has the DNA TGTGCCAGCAGTCCTCCGAACACAGATACGCAGTATTTT. The genes are TRBV12-3 or TRBV12-4 and TRBJ2-3, with unresolved D. The CDR3 has 13 amino acids. V was trimmed by 5 bases and J by 2 bases, leaving 8 bases between them.

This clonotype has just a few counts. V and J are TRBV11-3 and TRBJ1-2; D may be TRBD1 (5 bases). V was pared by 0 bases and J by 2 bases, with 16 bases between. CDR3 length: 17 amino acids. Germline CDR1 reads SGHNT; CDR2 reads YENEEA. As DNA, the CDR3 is TGTGCCAGCAGCTTAGACTCCTACTCGACAGCGAACTATGGCTACACCTTC. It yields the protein CASSLDSYSTANYGYTF.

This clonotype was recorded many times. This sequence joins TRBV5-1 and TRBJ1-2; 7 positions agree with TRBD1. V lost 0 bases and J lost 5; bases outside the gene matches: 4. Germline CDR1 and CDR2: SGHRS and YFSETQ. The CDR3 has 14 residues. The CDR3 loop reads CASSLADRVYGYTF. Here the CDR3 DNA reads TGCGCCAGCAGCTTGGCCGACAGGGTGTATGGCTACACCTTC.

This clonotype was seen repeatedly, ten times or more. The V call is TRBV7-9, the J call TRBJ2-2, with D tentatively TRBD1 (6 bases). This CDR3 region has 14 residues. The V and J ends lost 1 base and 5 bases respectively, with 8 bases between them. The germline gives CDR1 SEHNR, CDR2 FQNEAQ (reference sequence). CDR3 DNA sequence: TGTGCCAGCAGCTTAGACAGGGCGACCGGGGAGCTGTTTTTT. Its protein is CASSLDRATGELFF.

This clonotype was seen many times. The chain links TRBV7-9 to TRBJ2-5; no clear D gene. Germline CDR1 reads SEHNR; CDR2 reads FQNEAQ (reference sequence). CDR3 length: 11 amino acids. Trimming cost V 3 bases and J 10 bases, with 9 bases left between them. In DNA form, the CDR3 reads TGTGCCAGCAGCTTGTTCGGCGTCCAGTACTTC. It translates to CASSLFGVQYF.

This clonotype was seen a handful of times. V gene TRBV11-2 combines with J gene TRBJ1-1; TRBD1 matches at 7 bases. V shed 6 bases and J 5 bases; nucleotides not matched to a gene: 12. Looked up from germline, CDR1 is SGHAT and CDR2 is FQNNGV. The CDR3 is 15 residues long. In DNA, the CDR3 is TGTGCCAGCAGTCATAATTCAGGGGGAAAGACTGAAGCTTTCTTT. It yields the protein CASSHNSGGKTEAFF.

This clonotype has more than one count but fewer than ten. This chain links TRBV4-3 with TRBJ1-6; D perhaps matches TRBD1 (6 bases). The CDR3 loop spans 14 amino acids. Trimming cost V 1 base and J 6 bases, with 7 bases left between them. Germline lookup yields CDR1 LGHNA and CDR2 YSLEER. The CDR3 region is CASSQARGNSPLHF. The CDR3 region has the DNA TGCGCCAGCAGCCAAGCCAGGGGTAATTCACCCCTCCACTTT.

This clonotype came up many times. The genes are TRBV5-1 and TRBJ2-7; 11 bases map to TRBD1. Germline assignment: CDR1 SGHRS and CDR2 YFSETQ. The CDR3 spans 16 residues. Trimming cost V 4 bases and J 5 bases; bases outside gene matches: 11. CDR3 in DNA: TGCGCCAGCAGCACCTGGACAGGGGGCGATCCAAACGAGCAGTACTTC. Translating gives CASSTWTGGDPNEQYF.

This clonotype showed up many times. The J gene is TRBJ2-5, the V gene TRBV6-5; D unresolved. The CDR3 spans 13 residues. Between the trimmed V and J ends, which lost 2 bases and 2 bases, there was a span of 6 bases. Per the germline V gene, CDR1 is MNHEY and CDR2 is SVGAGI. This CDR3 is CASSYGGQETQYF. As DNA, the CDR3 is TGTGCCAGCAGTTACGGTGGGCAAGAGACCCAGTACTTC.

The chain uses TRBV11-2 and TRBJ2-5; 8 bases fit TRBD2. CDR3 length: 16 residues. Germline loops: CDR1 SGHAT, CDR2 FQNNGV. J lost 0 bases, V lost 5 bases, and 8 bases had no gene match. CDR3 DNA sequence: TGTGCCAGCAGCGCTACTAGCGGACCGTACCAAGAGACCCAGTACTTC. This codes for CASSATSGPYQETQYF.

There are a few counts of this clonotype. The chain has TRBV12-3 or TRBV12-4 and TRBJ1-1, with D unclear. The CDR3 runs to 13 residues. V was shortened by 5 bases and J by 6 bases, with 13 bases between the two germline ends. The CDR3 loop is CASSRVGISEAFF. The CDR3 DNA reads TGTGCCAGCAGTAGAGTCGGGATCTCTGAAGCTTTCTTT.